These 11 T cell receptor beta chains originate from one sample sequenced in a study of response to subunit inactivated influenza vaccine. TCRdb itself ran the RT-PCR reads through MiXCR, one entry per CDR3 protein. The table lists hundreds of thousands of distinct CDR3 sequences, 11% to 15% of them singletons. The starting material was PBMCs from blood, obtained 14 to 15 days before vaccination. The receptors derive from a man aged 45-60 years who received an inactivated influenza vaccine.

For this clonotype: A read error may account for a junction end that differs from germline. The rearrangement joins TRBV7-9 to TRBJ2-1; the D gene is possibly TRBD2 (6 bases). This CDR3 comprises 16 residues. Germline V gene data show CDR1 as SEHNR and CDR2 as FQNEAQ (reference sequence). CDR3 nucleotides: TGTGCCAGCAGCCCCATTTCCGGGAGAGCCTACAATAAGCAGTTCTTC. It translates to CASSPISGRAYNKQFF.

The table lists this clonotype with a few counts. The chain employs TRBV20-1 and TRBJ2-2, with D hard to call. V was trimmed by 2 bases and J by 1 base, leaving 14 bases between them. This CDR3 comprises 16 residues. Germline V CDR1 and CDR2: DFQATT, SNEGSKA (reference sequence). The CDR3 coding sequence is TGCAGTGCTAGATCAGGAGAGGCTCTGAACACCGGGGAGCTGTTTTTT. Residues: CSARSGEALNTGELFF.

This clonotype was counted only a few times. This chain connects TRBV7-9 to TRBJ2-7; D not resolved. From germline, CDR1 is SEHNR and CDR2 FQNEAQ (reference sequence). The V gene lost 11 bases and the J gene lost 0 bases, with 14 bases spanning the gap. This CDR3 is 13 amino acids long. CDR3 nucleotide sequence: TGTGCCGGCGTAGGTTTTAGCTCCTACGAGCAGTACTTC. Translating gives CAGVGFSSYEQYF.

The rearrangement links TRBV2 to TRBJ1-2; D is undetermined. The V gene's germline CDR1 is SNHLY and CDR2 FYNNEI. The CDR3 loop spans 15 amino acids. The V and J ends lost 2 bases and 4 bases respectively, with 14 bases between them. Written as DNA, the CDR3 is TGTGCCAGCAGTGAAAGGACTTTTGACGGCTATGGCTACACCTTC. This codes for CASSERTFDGYGYTF.

This clonotype came up many times. The chain recombines TRBV6-1 with TRBJ1-3; D unclear. The CDR3 totals 15 residues. The ends were cut back, 6 bases at V and 0 bases at J, with 12 bases in the middle. Germline V gives CDR1 MNHNS, CDR2 SASEGT. The CDR3 DNA follows: TGTGCCAGCAGGCCCATTATAGGCTCTGGAAACACCATATATTTT. The encoded protein is CASRPIIGSGNTIYF.

The genes are TRBV7-9 and TRBJ2-1, with TRBD2 matching 9 bases. CDR1 is SEHNR, CDR2 FQNEAQ, per germline (reference sequence). The CDR3 is made up of 17 amino acids. V lost 4 bases to trimming and J lost 6 bases; unmatched junction nucleotides: 13. The DNA for the CDR3 is TGTGCCAGCAGCTCAACTGCCGGGACTAGCCCAATCAATGAGCAGTTCTTC. This translates into CASSSTAGTSPINEQFF.

This clonotype was detected ten times or more. V usage is TRBV20-1 and J usage is TRBJ1-1; tentatively, D is TRBD1 (6 bases). The ends were cut back, 7 bases at V and 3 bases at J, with 18 bases in the middle. This CDR3 is 14 amino acids long. Germline loops: CDR1 DFQATT, CDR2 SNEGSKA (reference sequence). CDR3 coding DNA: TGCAGTGGAAATTCGGGACACCTTTACACTGAAGCTTTCTTT. The encoded protein is CSGNSGHLYTEAFF.

V and J are TRBV4-3 and TRBJ2-3; D gene uncertain. This CDR3 has 14 amino acids. V was clipped by 0 bases and J by 2 bases, with 6 bases between them. The germline V gene encodes CDR1 LGHNA and CDR2 YSLEER. CDR3 coding DNA: TGCGCCAGCAGCCAAGAGGGATACACAGATACGCAGTATTTT. Amino acids: CASSQEGYTDTQYF.

This clonotype came up a few times. The V and J genes are TRBV6-5 and TRBJ2-7; D is unresolved. V lost 4 bases and J lost 1, with 14 bases in between. Germline CDR1 is MNHEY and CDR2 is SVGAGI. The CDR3 is 15 amino acids. Here the CDR3 reads CASSSPEGKSYEQYF. The CDR3 coding sequence is TGTGCCAGCAGTTCTCCGGAAGGGAAATCCTACGAGCAGTACTTC.

This clonotype was observed a few times. V is TRBV27 and J is TRBJ1-2, with D perhaps TRBD1 (5 bases). CDR3 length equals 13 residues. The V gene's germline CDR1 is MNHEY and CDR2 SMNVEV (reference sequence). The V end lost 6 bases, the J end lost 2 bases, and 10 bases lay between the germline ends. CDR3 region: CASSRTPNYGYTF. In nucleotides, the CDR3 is TGTGCCAGCAGCAGGACACCGAACTATGGCTACACCTTC.

The sample holds a few counts of this clonotype. The chain recombines TRBV28 with TRBJ2-7, with D uncertain. Trimming left V 5 bases short and J 5 bases short, with 7 bases between. This CDR3 has 11 amino acids. Germline V lookup: CDR1 MDHEN, CDR2 SYDVKM. The CDR3 sequence: CASSPKDEQYF. CDR3 nucleotide sequence: TGTGCCAGCAGTCCCAAGGACGAGCAGTACTTC. Drawing the rest from reference TRBV28 and TRBJ2-7, the complete variable domain is DVKVTQSSRYLVKRTGEKVFLECVQDMDHENMFWYRQDPGLGLRLIYFSYDVKMKEKGDIPEGYSVSREKKERFSLILESASTNQTSMYLCASSPKDEQYFGPGTRLTVT.